This paragraph covers one TCR beta chain sequence. The antigen is undetermined. Per germline, CDR1 SGHRS and CDR2 YFSETQ. CDR3 length: 16 residues. V trimming: 0 bases; J trimming: 11 bases; junction bases outside the gene matches: 12. The study ran its PCR with 60 Vbeta and 13 Jbeta primers. Libraries were prepared by immunoSEQ multiplex PCR; TCRdb keeps only in-frame clonotypes and omits some of them. The sample records about 130,000 clones, over 70% being singletons. These data belong to a study of cytomegalovirus exposure and HLA in healthy donors. Overall study: A preliminary data release comprised 91 million or so unique TCRs obtained from HLA-typed donors.

Points from the study as a whole: Owing to their indistinguishability, certain V segments, notably TRBV6-2 and TRBV6-3, were excluded. Diagnosis of cytomegalovirus status made by the classifier reportedly showed high specificity and sensitivity. An ancestry cluster, one associated with Asian ancestry, reportedly showed fewer N-insertions than the approximately 650-donor mean in a later analysis.

J is TRBJ2-3 and V is TRBV5-1, with 10 bases aligning to TRBD1. The TCR sequence derives from a woman aged 60-75 years in good health and CMV-seropositive. Input material: PBMCs. CDR3 in DNA: TGCGCCAGCAGCTTGGAGACAGGGGGCACTCAGCCAAGGCAGTATTTT. This translates into CASSLETGGTQPRQYF.